This T cell receptor (beta chain) comes out of a study of CD8+CD57+ T cells in acquired aplastic anemia. Looking at the study overall: DNA recovered from sorted CD4+ and CD8+ cells had a mean of approximately 3.2 ug.

Worth noting for this clonotype: The target antigen is unknown.

Study-wide findings and caveats: Simpson's diversity of CD8+ cells was not significantly different in patients compared with controls. Patients and controls shared 25 to 30 CD8+ CDR3 sequences, highly expressed in patients.

Whoever was chosen for sequencing had shown CD8+CD57+ cell expansion by flow cytometry. CDR3 and TCR beta VDJ profiling relied on a genomic DNA template. One entry per CDR3 protein, called by TCRdb with MiXCR from the reads. The sample consists of about 160,000 distinct CDR3 sequences, roughly 48% of them appearing once. The ends were cut back, 1 base at V and 2 bases at J, with 6 bases in the middle. This CDR3 spans 13 amino acids. Germline V gene lookup returns CDR1 MGHRA and CDR2 YSYEKL. The chain couples TRBV4-1 to TRBJ2-7; the D is unclear. The specimen sequenced was sorted CD4+, CD8+, or CD8+CD57+ T cells (not recorded which) from PBMCs. The sequence was collected from a human donor with aplastic anemia. Here the CDR3 reads CASSQGGTYEQYF. The CDR3 DNA is TGCGCCAGCAGCCAAGGTGGTACCTACGAGCAGTACTTC.